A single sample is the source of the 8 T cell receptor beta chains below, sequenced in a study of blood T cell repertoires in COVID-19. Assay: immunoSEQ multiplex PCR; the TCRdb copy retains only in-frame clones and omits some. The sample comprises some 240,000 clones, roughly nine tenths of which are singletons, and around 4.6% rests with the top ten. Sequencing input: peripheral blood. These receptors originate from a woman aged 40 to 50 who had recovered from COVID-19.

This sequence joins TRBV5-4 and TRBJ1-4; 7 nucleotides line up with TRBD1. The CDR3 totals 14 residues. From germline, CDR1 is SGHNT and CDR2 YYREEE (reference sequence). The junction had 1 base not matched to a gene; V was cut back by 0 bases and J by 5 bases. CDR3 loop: CASSLDRGNEKLFF. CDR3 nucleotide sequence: TGTGCCAGCAGCTTGGACAGGGGAAATGAAAAACTGTTTTTT.

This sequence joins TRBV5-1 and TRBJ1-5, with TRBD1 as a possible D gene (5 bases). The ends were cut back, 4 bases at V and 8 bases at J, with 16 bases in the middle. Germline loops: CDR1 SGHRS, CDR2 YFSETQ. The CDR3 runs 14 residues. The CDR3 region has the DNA TGCGCCAGCAGCCGGGGGTTAGGGATTGAGCCCCAGCATTTT. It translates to CASSRGLGIEPQHF.

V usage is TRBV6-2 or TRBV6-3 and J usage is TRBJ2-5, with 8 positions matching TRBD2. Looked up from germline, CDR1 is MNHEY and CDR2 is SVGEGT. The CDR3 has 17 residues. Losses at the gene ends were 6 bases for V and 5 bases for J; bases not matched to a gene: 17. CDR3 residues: CASSKLLFSAGGETQYF. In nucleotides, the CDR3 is TGTGCCAGCAGCAAACTCCTCTTTTCCGCGGGAGGTGAGACCCAGTACTTC.

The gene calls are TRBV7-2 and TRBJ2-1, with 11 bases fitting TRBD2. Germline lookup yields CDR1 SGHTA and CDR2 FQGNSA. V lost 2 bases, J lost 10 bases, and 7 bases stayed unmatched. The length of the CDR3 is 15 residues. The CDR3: CASSLSLAGGQEQFF. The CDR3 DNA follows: TGTGCCAGCAGCTTATCCCTAGCGGGAGGTCAAGAGCAGTTCTTC.

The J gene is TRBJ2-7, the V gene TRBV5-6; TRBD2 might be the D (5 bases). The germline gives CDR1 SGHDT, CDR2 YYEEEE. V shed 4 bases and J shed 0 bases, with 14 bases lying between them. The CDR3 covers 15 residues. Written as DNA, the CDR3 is TGTGCCAGCAGCGGGAGCGGTGATCCCTCCTACGAGCAGTACGTC. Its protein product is CASSGSGDPSYEQYV.

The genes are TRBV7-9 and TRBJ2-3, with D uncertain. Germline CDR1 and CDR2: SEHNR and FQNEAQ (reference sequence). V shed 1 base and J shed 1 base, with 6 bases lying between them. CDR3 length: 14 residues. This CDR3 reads CASSLEQGTDTQYF. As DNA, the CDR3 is TGTGCCAGCAGCTTAGAACAAGGCACAGATACGCAGTATTTT.

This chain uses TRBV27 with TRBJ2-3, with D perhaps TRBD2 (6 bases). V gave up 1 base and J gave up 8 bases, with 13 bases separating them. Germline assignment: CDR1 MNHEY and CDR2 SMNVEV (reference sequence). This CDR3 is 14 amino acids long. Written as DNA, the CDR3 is TGTGCCAGCAGTTTATTGGGGGGACGGGGTACGCAGTATTTT. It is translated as CASSLLGGRGTQYF.

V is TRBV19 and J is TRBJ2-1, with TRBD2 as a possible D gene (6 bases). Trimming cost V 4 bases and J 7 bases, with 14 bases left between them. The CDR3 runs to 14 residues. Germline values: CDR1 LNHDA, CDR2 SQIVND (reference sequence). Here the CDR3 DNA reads TGTGCCAGTAGTAGGGGACTTCAAGGGAATGAGCAGTTCTTC. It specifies CASSRGLQGNEQFF.